Below, 32 T cell receptor beta chains from the same sample are listed, as sequenced in a study of T cell responses to AZD1222 COVID-19 vaccine. Only in-frame clones appear in the TCRdb table, and some are missing; sequencing was by immunoSEQ multiplex PCR. The table lists roughly 150,000 clones, around nine tenths of them singletons. Sequences were derived from peripheral blood, sampled 28 days after the second AZD1222 dose. The origin of the receptors is an adult who received the AZD1222 COVID-19 vaccine.

On this clone: The junction and the germline gene differ at one end; a read error may be behind it. The chain has TRBV6-2 or TRBV6-3 and TRBJ1-2; a weak D match, TRBD1 (6 bases). This CDR3 contains 14 residues. Germline CDR1 reads MNHEY; CDR2 reads SVGEGT. Here the CDR3 DNA reads TGTGCCAGCACTTACCCCGACAGGAACTATGGCTACACCTTC. Translating it yields CASTYPDRNYGYTF.

The chain carries TRBV7-9 and TRBJ1-1, with D tentatively TRBD1 (6 bases). The CDR3 covers 14 residues. The germline gives CDR1 SEHNR, CDR2 FQNEAQ (reference sequence). Trimming pared 5 bases from V and 0 bases from J, leaving 10 bases between. The CDR3 spells CASSPGQMNTEAFF. Written as DNA, the CDR3 is TGTGCCAGCAGCCCGGGACAAATGAACACTGAAGCTTTCTTT.

This chain joins TRBV27 and TRBJ1-2; 8 bases fit TRBD1. J gave up 8 bases and V 5 bases, and 13 bases lay outside the gene matches. Germline values: CDR1 MNHEY, CDR2 SMNVEV (reference sequence). The CDR3 has 15 residues. The DNA of the CDR3 is TGTGCCAGCAGTACGAGGACAGGGAATAGACGCGGCTACACCTTC. Translation gives CASSTRTGNRRGYTF.

The gene calls are TRBV2 and TRBJ2-7; 10 bases fit TRBD2. The CDR3 sequence is 14 residues long. Germline lookup yields CDR1 SNHLY and CDR2 FYNNEI. Germline trimming cut 4 bases from V and 2 bases from J; bases unmatched to any gene: 2. This chain's CDR3 is CASSVLAGAYEQYF. In nucleotides, the CDR3 is TGTGCCAGCAGTGTCCTAGCGGGAGCCTACGAGCAGTACTTC.

The chain has TRBV29-1 and TRBJ1-4; D is possibly TRBD1 (5 bases). Looked up from germline, CDR1 is SQVTM and CDR2 is ANQGSEA. This CDR3 has 12 amino acids. With 6 bases removed from V and 7 bases from J, the gap between germline ends came to 12 bases. The CDR3 sequence is CSVLQGGEKLFF. In DNA form, the CDR3 reads TGCAGCGTATTGCAGGGAGGTGAAAAACTGTTTTTT.

This chain links TRBV6-5 with TRBJ1-1, with D uncertain. Germline V gene sequence: CDR1 MNHEY, CDR2 SVGAGI. V was trimmed by 0 bases and J by 1 base, leaving 9 bases between them. This CDR3 contains 15 residues. CDR3 in DNA: TGTGCCAGCAGTTACTCCGGCAGGCCGAACACTGAAGCTTTCTTT. This sequence encodes CASSYSGRPNTEAFF.

V and J are TRBV29-1 and TRBJ2-7; D is unclear. Trimming took off 0 bases at V and 0 bases at J, with 9 bases between the two ends. This CDR3 spans 14 amino acids. Germline V lookup: CDR1 SQVTM, CDR2 ANQGSEA. The CDR3 is CSVEDPASSYEQYF. DNA of the CDR3: TGCAGCGTTGAAGATCCCGCGAGCTCCTACGAGCAGTACTTC.

The rearrangement links TRBV6-5 to TRBJ2-1; D tentatively fits TRBD1 or TRBD2 (5 bases each). CDR1 MNHEY and CDR2 SVGAGI come from the germline V gene. The CDR3 is 13 residues long. Trimming left V 7 bases short and J 4 bases short, with 11 bases between. In DNA form, the CDR3 reads TGTGCCAGCACTGCCTGGGGGTACAATGAGCAGTTCTTC. Translation: CASTAWGYNEQFF.

V gene TRBV19 combines with J gene TRBJ2-7; 10 bases are a match to TRBD1. Germline assignment: CDR1 LNHDA and CDR2 SQIVND (reference sequence). Germline trimming cut 9 bases from V and 4 bases from J; bases unmatched to any gene: 3. The CDR3 sequence is 12 residues long. The CDR3 nucleotides read TGTGCCAGCGGGACAGGGGTTTACGAGCAGTACTTC. Amino acid sequence: CASGTGVYEQYF.

The chain links TRBV7-2 to TRBJ2-2; D not certain. The CDR3 length is 12 residues. V was shortened by 5 bases and J by 5 bases, with 6 bases between the two germline ends. The V gene's germline CDR1 is SGHTA and CDR2 FQGNSA. The CDR3 spells CASSGYTGELFF. CDR3 in DNA: TGTGCCAGCAGCGGGTATACCGGGGAGCTGTTTTTT. The whole variable domain, remainder taken from reference TRBV7-2 and TRBJ2-2, is GAGVSQSPSNKVTEKGKDVELRCDPISGHTALYWYRQSLGQGLEFLIYFQGNSAPDKSGLPSDRFSAERTGGSVSTLTIQRTQQEDSAVYLCASSGYTGELFFGEGSRLTVL.

The chain links TRBV7-7 to TRBJ2-7, with a weak D call TRBD1 (5 bases). The V end was cut by 5 bases, the J end by 3 bases, with 17 bases between. CDR1 and CDR2 from the germline V gene are SSHAT and FNYEAQ (reference sequence). The CDR3 length is 15 residues. The CDR3 is CASSMRQGPLYEQYF. For the CDR3, the DNA is TGTGCCAGCAGCATGCGTCAGGGTCCCCTCTACGAGCAGTACTTC.

The chain combines TRBV28 with TRBJ1-1; 7 bases are a match to TRBD1. V trimming: 6 bases; J trimming: 7 bases; junction bases outside the gene matches: 5. Germline V gives CDR1 MDHEN, CDR2 SYDVKM. The CDR3 runs to 12 residues. CDR3 in amino acids: CASRDRRDEAFF. DNA of the CDR3: TGTGCCAGCAGGGACAGGAGGGATGAAGCTTTCTTT.

The V and J genes are TRBV28 and TRBJ2-2; D might be TRBD1 (5 bases). In germline, CDR1 is MDHEN, CDR2 SYDVKM. The V gene lost 1 base and the J gene lost 4 bases, with 13 bases spanning the gap. The CDR3 has 16 amino acids. CDR3 nucleotides: TGTGCCAGCAGTTTATTAGTAGGGGCCGGCACCGGGGAGCTGTTTTTT. Its protein is CASSLLVGAGTGELFF.

The J gene is TRBJ2-1, the V gene TRBV6-1, with 8 nucleotides matching TRBD2. Germline CDR1 and CDR2: MNHNS and SASEGT. The CDR3 contains 15 residues. With V trimmed by 2 bases and J by 5 bases, 5 bases remained unmatched. CDR3 amino acids: CASSEWSSGNNEQFF. The CDR3 DNA is TGTGCCAGCAGTGAATGGAGTAGCGGGAACAATGAGCAGTTCTTC.

The chain recombines TRBV24-1 with TRBJ2-1, with TRBD2 matching 12 bases. V was clipped by 2 bases and J by 8 bases; unmatched bases: 9. The CDR3 is made up of 17 amino acids. CDR1 is KGHDR and CDR2 is SFDVKD in the germline V gene. CDR3 in amino acids: CATSDSRTSGDSHEQFF. The CDR3 region has the DNA TGTGCCACCAGTGATTCCCGGACTAGCGGGGACTCTCATGAGCAGTTCTTC.

This clone was counted between two and nine times. J is TRBJ2-5 and V is TRBV28; D call uncertain. V lost 6 bases and J 2 bases, leaving 10 bases between the germline ends. The germline CDR1 and CDR2 sequences are MDHEN and SYDVKM. The CDR3 consists of 13 residues. The DNA for the CDR3 is TGTGCCAGCAGCCCCGCACTACAAGAGACCCAGTACTTC. It encodes CASSPALQETQYF.

V usage is TRBV7-8 and J usage is TRBJ1-1, with 7 bases that match TRBD1. The CDR3 totals 16 residues. V lost 5 bases, J lost 0 bases, and 9 bases stayed unmatched. In germline, CDR1 is SGHVS, CDR2 FQNEAQ. The CDR3 DNA is TGTGCCAGCAGCGGGACAGAGAGTACCATGAACACTGAAGCTTTCTTT. Its protein is CASSGTESTMNTEAFF.

The V and J genes are TRBV5-1 and TRBJ2-1, with 8 bases lining up with TRBD2. Per germline, CDR1 SGHRS and CDR2 YFSETQ. Unmatched junction bases numbered 5, after V lost 2 bases and J lost 1 base. The CDR3 consists of 16 residues. CDR3 coding DNA: TGCGCCAGCAGCTTACGACCGGGGGGGTCCTACAATGAGCAGTTCTTC. It codes for CASSLRPGGSYNEQFF.

The genes are TRBV27 and TRBJ1-4; D possibly corresponds to TRBD1 (5 bases). Germline V CDR1 and CDR2: MNHEY, SMNVEV (reference sequence). The CDR3 extends over 15 amino acids. V gave up 4 bases and J gave up 8 bases, with 17 bases separating them. The CDR3 loop reads CASSSPGTLGEKLFF. CDR3 nucleotide sequence: TGTGCCAGCAGTTCTCCCGGGACCTTGGGGGAAAAACTGTTTTTT.

This chain uses TRBV12-3 or TRBV12-4 with TRBJ1-2; a possible D gene is TRBD1 (6 bases). The CDR3 contains 13 residues. The V gene lost 3 bases and the J gene lost 6 bases, with 11 bases spanning the gap. The CDR3 region has the DNA TGTGCCAGCAGTTTTCGGGGGGCAGATGGCTACACCTTC. Translating gives CASSFRGADGYTF.

The chain employs TRBV19 and TRBJ1-5, with a tentative D call TRBD1 (6 bases). The CDR3 extends over 14 amino acids. CDR1 and CDR2 (germline): LNHDA, SQIVND (reference sequence). V lost 5 bases and J 6 bases, leaving 14 bases between the germline ends. The CDR3 coding sequence is TGTGCCAGTAGTGAGGGGGGGGCAAGTCAGCCCCAGCATTTT. Translated, it gives CASSEGGASQPQHF. Full variable domain (outside the CDR3, taken from reference TRBV19 and TRBJ1-5): DGGITQSPKYLFRKEGQNVTLSCEQNLNHDAMYWYRQDPGQGLRLIYYSQIVNDFQKGDIAEGYSVSREKKESFPLTVTSAQKNPTAFYLCASSEGGASQPQHFGDGTRLSIL.

The chain carries TRBV3-1 (or the pseudogene TRBV3-2) and TRBJ1-5, with D possibly being TRBD1 (6 bases). The CDR3 runs to 13 residues. Germline-derived CDR1 and CDR2 are LGHDT and YNNKEL (reference sequence). The V gene lost 4 bases and the J gene lost 7 bases, with 11 bases spanning the gap. CDR3 residues: CASSRLQGQPQHF. For the CDR3, the DNA is TGTGCCAGCAGCCGCCTACAGGGACAGCCCCAGCATTTT.

The rearrangement uses TRBV24-1 and TRBJ1-5; no reliable D call. This CDR3 contains 15 residues. The ends were cut back, 9 bases at V and 5 bases at J, with 19 bases in the middle. Germline V gene data show CDR1 as KGHDR and CDR2 as SFDVKD. The CDR3 loop is CATEGRFGLHQPQHF. The CDR3, as DNA: TGTGCCACCGAAGGGAGATTCGGGTTACATCAGCCCCAGCATTTT.

V gene TRBV18 combines with J gene TRBJ2-5; 8 nucleotides match TRBD1. The germline gives CDR1 KGHSH, CDR2 LQKENI. The CDR3 runs 13 residues. V shed 8 bases, J shed 1 base, and the junction held 3 bases outside the gene matches. This chain's CDR3 is CASTQGAQETQYF. The DNA for the CDR3 is TGTGCCAGCACCCAGGGGGCCCAAGAGACCCAGTACTTC.

The table lists this clone with a few counts. The chain links TRBV7-9 to TRBJ2-2, with unresolved D. V dropped 5 bases and J dropped 6 bases, with 13 bases sitting between them. CDR3 length: 14 amino acids. CDR1 SEHNR and CDR2 FQNEAQ come from the germline V gene (reference sequence). This chain's CDR3 is CASSRRNQPGELFF. For the CDR3, the DNA is TGTGCCAGCAGCCGGCGAAATCAACCCGGGGAGCTGTTTTTT.

This chain connects TRBV28 to TRBJ1-2; D is unclear. CDR3 length: 12 amino acids. Germline CDR1 is MDHEN and CDR2 is SYDVKM. DNA for the CDR3: TGTGCTTCCAGGACCGGAGGCTATGGCTACACCTTC. Amino acid sequence: CASRTGGYGYTF.

As regards this clone: This sample also contains other DNA sequences that code for the same CDR3. J is TRBJ1-5 and V is TRBV7-9; D is undetermined. CDR1 and CDR2 from the germline V gene are SEHNR and FQNEAQ (reference sequence). V lost 1 base and J lost 2, with 0 bases in between. CDR3 length: 12 amino acids. CDR3 sequence (DNA): TGTGCCAGCAGCTTAGGCAATCAGCCCCAGCATTTT. This encodes CASSLGNQPQHF.

This chain uses TRBV9 with TRBJ1-1; tentatively, D is TRBD1 (6 bases). The V end lost 4 bases, the J end lost 1 base, and 14 bases lay between the germline ends. This CDR3 has 15 residues. Germline CDR1 reads SGDLS; CDR2 reads YYNGEE. The CDR3 bases are TGTGCCAGCAGCCCTAGCGGAGGGGGGAACACTGAAGCTTTCTTT. Residues: CASSPSGGGNTEAFF. The complete variable domain, with remaining parts taken from reference TRBV9 and TRBJ1-1, reads DSGVTQTPKHLITATGQRVTLRCSPRSGDLSVYWYQQSLDQGLQFLIQYYNGEERAKGNILERFSAQQFPDLHSELNLSSLELGDSALYFCASSPSGGGNTEAFFGQGTRLTVV.

The chain carries TRBV27 and TRBJ1-5, with 7 nucleotides matching TRBD1. This CDR3 has 13 residues. Germline loops: CDR1 MNHEY, CDR2 SMNVEV (reference sequence). The ends lost 5 bases at V and 7 bases at J; junction bases unmatched: 5. The CDR3 here is CASSQGVGQPQHF. Written as DNA, the CDR3 is TGTGCCAGCAGTCAGGGGGTCGGCCAGCCCCAGCATTTT.

V usage is TRBV12-3 or TRBV12-4 and J usage is TRBJ1-6; no firm D call. The CDR3 has 13 residues. V gave up 6 bases and J gave up 7 bases, with 10 bases separating them. CDR3 protein: CASSPSGNSPLHF. CDR3 DNA sequence: TGTGCCAGCAGCCCCTCGGGGAATTCACCCCTCCACTTT.

V is TRBV4-1 and J is TRBJ2-7, with D maybe TRBD2 (5 bases). CDR3 length equals 16 residues. The germline V and J ends were trimmed by 4 bases and 6 bases, with 22 bases remaining between them. CDR1 is MGHRA and CDR2 is YSYEKL in the germline V gene. The DNA of the CDR3 is TGCGCCAGCAGCCCCCCCCTGAGCGGTTCTACCTCCGAGCAGTACTTC. Its protein product is CASSPPLSGSTSEQYF.

The genes are TRBV4-2 and TRBJ2-7; no clear D gene. The CDR3 contains 13 residues. CDR1 is LGHNA, CDR2 YNFKEQ, per germline. The V and J ends lost 1 base and 3 bases respectively, with 7 bases between them. Here the CDR3 reads CASSQGYSYEQYF. CDR3 bases: TGTGCCAGCAGCCAAGGATACAGCTACGAGCAGTACTTC.